This TCR beta chain was identified during a study of tumor T cells in aggressive B-cell lymphoma. The table came from immunoSEQ multiplex PCR; TCRdb's copy has only in-frame clones and leaves some out. The repertoire holds 9,500 to 12,000 clones, 70% to 90% seen once, with 2.2% in the top ten. The CDR3 is 13 residues long. The V gene's germline CDR1 is LGHNT and CDR2 FRNRAP. The V end was cut by 1 base, the J end by 10 bases, with 11 bases between. The source material was tumor tissue. The clonotype was recovered from an adult with diffuse large B cell lymphoma. The chain employs TRBV12-5 and TRBJ2-1; D unclear. CDR3 sequence: CASGLDSITEQFF. The DNA of the CDR3 is TGTGCTAGTGGTTTGGACTCTATCACGGAGCAGTTCTTC.